This T cell receptor (beta chain) comes out of a study of T-cell reconstitution after alpha-beta-depleted transplantation in children. Preparing the TCRbeta library involved the use of unique molecular identifiers. TCRdb analysed the PCR reads with MiXCR anew, one entry per CDR3 protein. Of about 610,000 distinct CDR3 sequences in the sample, about 10% were seen once. Trimming pared 6 bases from V and 6 bases from J, leaving 8 bases between. Per germline, CDR1 DFQATT and CDR2 SNEGSKA (reference sequence). The CDR3 runs 11 residues. The specimen comprised PBMCs from the stem cell graft donor, sampled from the stem cell graft. This clonotype was obtained from a human donor who donated a stem cell graft to a child with acute myeloid leukemia. The V gene is TRBV20-1, the J gene TRBJ2-2; D might be TRBD2 (6 bases). Here the CDR3 DNA reads TGCAGTGCCGGAGGGCCCGGGGAGCTGTTTTTT. The encoded protein is CSAGGPGELFF.